The following is a TCR beta chain sequence with its context. The sample is drawn from a study of T cell responses to AZD1222 COVID-19 vaccine. The method was immunoSEQ multiplex PCR; TCRdb's version includes in-frame clones alone and lacks a portion of them. The sample holds just over 150,000 clones, over 75% seen once. This sample comprised peripheral blood, obtained on day 0 of AZD1222 vaccination. This receptor was identified in an adult in good health.

The CDR3 loop is CSVVPDGWYQETQYF. CDR3 bases: TGCAGCGTAGTACCGGACGGCTGGTACCAAGAGACCCAGTACTTC. The chain recombines TRBV29-1 with TRBJ2-5; D remains ambiguous. CDR1 SQVTM and CDR2 ANQGSEA come from the germline V gene. V lost 6 bases to trimming and J lost 0 bases, with 17 bases between them. The CDR3 loop spans 15 amino acids.